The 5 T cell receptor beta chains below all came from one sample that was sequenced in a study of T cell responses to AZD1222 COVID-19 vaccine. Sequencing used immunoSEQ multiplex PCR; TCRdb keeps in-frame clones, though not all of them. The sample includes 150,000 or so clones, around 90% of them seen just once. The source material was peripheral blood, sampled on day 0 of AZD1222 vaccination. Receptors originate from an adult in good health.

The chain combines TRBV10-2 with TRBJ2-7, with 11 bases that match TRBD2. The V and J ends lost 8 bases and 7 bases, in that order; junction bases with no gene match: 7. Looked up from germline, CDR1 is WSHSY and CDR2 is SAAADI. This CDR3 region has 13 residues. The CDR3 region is CASLASGGYEQYF. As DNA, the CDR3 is TGCGCCAGCCTAGCTAGCGGGGGGTATGAGCAGTACTTC.

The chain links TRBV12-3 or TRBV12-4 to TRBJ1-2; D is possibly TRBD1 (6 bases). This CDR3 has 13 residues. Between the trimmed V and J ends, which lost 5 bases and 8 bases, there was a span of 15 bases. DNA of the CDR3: TGTGCCAGCAGTCTCCAGGGGTCGGGAGGCTACACCTTC. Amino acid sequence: CASSLQGSGGYTF.

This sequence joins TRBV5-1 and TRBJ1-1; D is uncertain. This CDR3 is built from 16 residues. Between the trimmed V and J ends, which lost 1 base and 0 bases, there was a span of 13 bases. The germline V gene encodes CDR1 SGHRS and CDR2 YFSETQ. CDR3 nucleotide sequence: TGCGCCAGCAGCTTGTCTCCGACCGCGATGAACACTGAAGCTTTCTTT. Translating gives CASSLSPTAMNTEAFF.

The CDR3 sequence is CASRKSTGEHYGYTF. CDR3 nucleotides: TGTGCCAGCAGGAAAAGCACAGGGGAACACTATGGCTACACCTTC. This chain links TRBV5-6 with TRBJ1-2; TRBD1 matches at 7 bases. Germline lookup yields CDR1 SGHDT and CDR2 YYEEEE. V shed 5 bases and J 3 bases; nucleotides not matched to a gene: 10. This CDR3 spans 15 amino acids.

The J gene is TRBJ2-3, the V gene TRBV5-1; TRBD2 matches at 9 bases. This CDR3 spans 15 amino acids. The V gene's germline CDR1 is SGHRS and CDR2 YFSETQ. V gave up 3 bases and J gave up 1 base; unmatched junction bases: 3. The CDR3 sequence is CASSYRTSGTDTQYF. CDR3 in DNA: TGCGCCAGCAGCTATCGGACTAGCGGCACAGATACGCAGTATTTT.